This TCR beta chain was found in a study of blood T cell repertoires in COVID-19 (dated by TCRdb to 2018 to 2020). Background for the entire study: The collaborator samples originated in the United States, Italy and Spain and spanned the acute and convalescent phases of COVID-19. The prospective study material was composed of cDNA or gDNA derived from T cells, B-cell-depleted T cells, or PBMCs. The dataset comprised deeply sampled blood TCRbeta repertoires from subjects exposed to, actively infected with, or recovered from COVID-19. The repertoires were made available in a free public database intended to serve as a resource for research on the immune response to SARS-CoV-2. Samples came from the ongoing ImmuneRACE study (first 160 participants) plus 1,254 subjects from 6 global collaborators. A de-identified subject ID, COVID-19 status, age in years and sex were almost always included in the sample metadata. Where available, HLA class I and class II types were obtained from metadata supplied by the sample provider rather than from assay-based typing. Points the paper makes about the study in general: The quantity of clinical and demographic metadata differed by source and by participant and was supplied without curation.

Each collaborating institution followed its own protocols to collect whole blood in K2EDTA tubes. Collaborator samples were shipped for TCRbeta analysis as frozen whole blood, isolated PBMCs, or DNA extracted from either sample type. Details on this clone: Its antigen target is currently unknown. Base qualities are not provided; no much larger clone lies one nucleotide away.

The CDR3 has 11 amino acids, counting the end cysteine and phenylalanine. Here the CDR3 DNA is all that survives: 33 bases in frame from base 1. For this chain, trimming is 4 bases at the V end and 8 bases at the J end, and the number of junction bases without a gene match is 2. The germline V gene provides CDR1 SGHRS and CDR2 YFSETQ. TCRbeta CDR3 regions were amplified from genomic DNA using the immunoSEQ Assay, a bias-controlled multiplex PCR. Processing in the source paper ran as follows. Within the assay, amplification of reference gene primers was used to estimate how many nucleated cells each sample contained. Sequence reads were collapsed and filtered to measure the absolute abundance of every unique TCRbeta CDR3 rearrangement. For each sample, productive Simpson clonality was calculated as the square root of Simpson's diversity index over productive rearrangements. The clones in this table, taken by TCRdb from immuneACCESS, are in-frame only. Not every clone is retained; where verified, under half of the shortfall comes from an unresolved V gene, and the cause of the rest is unknown. The DNA was the basis for D and trimming; V, J and clone size are from that table. The sample records about 51,000 clones, approximately 89% of which are singletons. The ten most abundant clones make up more than 3% of the sample.

The TCR comes from a man in his forties or fifties with acute or convalescent COVID-19. Sequences were obtained from peripheral blood. Here the chain combines TRBV5-1 and TRBJ1-1; 7 junctional bases match TRBD1. The nucleotide sequence reads as follows: TGCGCCAGCAGCCGAGGGGGCGAAGCTTTCTTT. Its translation reads: CASSRGGEAFF.